The present TCR beta chain was sequenced within a study of cytomegalovirus exposure and HLA in healthy donors. Overall study context: Roughly four fifths of roughly 430 genotyped donors fell in the Caucasian-associated ancestry cluster.

This clone came up a few times. Researchers ran the PCR with 60 Vbeta and 13 Jbeta primers. Measured with immunoSEQ multiplex PCR; TCRdb has only the in-frame clones, and not every one. Of about 150,000 clones in the sample, over 70% were seen once. The TCR originated in a man over 45 in good health and CMV-seropositive. Specimen: PBMCs.

CDR3 DNA sequence: TGTGCCAGCACGGACTATTCTGATACGCAGTATTTT. Translation gives CASTDYSDTQYF. This sequence joins TRBV2 and TRBJ2-3, with a weak D call TRBD2 (6 bases). CDR1 and CDR2 from the germline V gene are SNHLY and FYNNEI. The CDR3 loop spans 12 amino acids. The ends were cut back, 7 bases at V and 6 bases at J, with 11 bases in the middle.